This T cell receptor (beta chain) was found in a study of cytomegalovirus exposure and HLA in healthy donors. Points from the study as a whole: Analyzed later, association rates of TCRs varied across HLA loci, with DRB1 most and HLA-C fewest. Most TCR sequences proved rare, with some public TCRs found in many donors.

Germline CDR1 and CDR2: LNHDA and SQIVND (reference sequence). V dropped 10 bases and J dropped 1 base, with 13 bases sitting between them. The CDR3 loop spans 13 amino acids. 60 Vbeta and 13 Jbeta primers were used in PCR. Here immunoSEQ multiplex PCR was the method, and the copy in TCRdb shows in-frame clones only, minus some. This repertoire includes around 100,000 clones. Note on this clone: Its antigen remains unknown.

The clonotype was recovered from a man in his forties in good health and CMV-seronegative. The sample comprised PBMCs. The V call is TRBV19, the J call TRBJ1-1; a possible D gene is TRBD1 (5 bases). CDR3 amino acids: CATSWGGNTEAFF. CDR3 DNA sequence: TGTGCCACCTCCTGGGGGGGGAACACTGAAGCTTTCTTT.